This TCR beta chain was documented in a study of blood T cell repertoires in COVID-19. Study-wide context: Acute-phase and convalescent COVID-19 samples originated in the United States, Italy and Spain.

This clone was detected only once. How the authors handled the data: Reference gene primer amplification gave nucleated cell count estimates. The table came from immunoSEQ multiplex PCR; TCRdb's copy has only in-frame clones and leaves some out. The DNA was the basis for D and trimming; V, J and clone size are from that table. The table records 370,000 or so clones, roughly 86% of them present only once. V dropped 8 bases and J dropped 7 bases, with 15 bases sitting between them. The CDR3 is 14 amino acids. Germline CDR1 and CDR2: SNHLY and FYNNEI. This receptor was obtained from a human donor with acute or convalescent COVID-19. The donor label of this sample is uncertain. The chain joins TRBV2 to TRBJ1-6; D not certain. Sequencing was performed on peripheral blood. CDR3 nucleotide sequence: TGTGCCAGCGGAGACGTACTCCCAAATTCACCCCTCCACTTT. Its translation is CASGDVLPNSPLHF. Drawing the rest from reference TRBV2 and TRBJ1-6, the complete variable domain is EPEVTQTPSHQVTQMGQEVILRCVPISNHLYFYWYRQILGQKVEFLVSFYNNEISEKSEIFDDQFSVERPDGSNFTLKIRSTKLEDSAMYFCASGDVLPNSPLHFGNGTRLTVT.